This T cell receptor beta chain is from a study of early T cells in non-severe SARS-CoV-2 infection (dated by TCRdb to about 2021). At the level of the whole study: TCR sequencing used bulk RNA from unsorted whole blood, so alpha and beta chains could not be paired.

Library preparation was by 5' RACE. The listed sequencing device is NextSeq 500. In the TCR library protocol, unique molecular identifiers were attached to individual cDNA molecules to correct for PCR bias and sequencing error. TCR alpha and beta chains were both sequenced, and the abundances of alpha and beta sequences in each sample were closely correlated with each other. The original methods were these. Decombinator V4 was used to annotate TCR sequences for V gene, J gene and CDR3. Expanded TCRs were defined as changing significantly between any two time points under a Poisson model with p below 0.0001. Abundances of TCRs were expressed as counts per million after normalisation to the total number of TCRs sequenced in each sample. TRAV1-2 paired with TRAJ12, TRAJ20 or TRAJ33 defined MAIT TCRs, while TRAV10 paired with TRAJ18 defined iNKT TCRs. A search of VDJdb, accessed on 1 November 2021, was run for TCRs annotated to CMV, EBV and SARS-CoV-2, with TCRs annotated for multiple antigens excluded. TCRdb trimmed public reads at Q25 via fastp, called clones via MiXCR and kept in-frame beta chains. When rows share a CDR3 protein, they turn into one entry using the most common DNA and genes. Here the V and J calls rest on TCRdb's processing, not on the authors' analysis. The sample profile shows approximately 42,000 distinct CDR3 sequences; roughly 7.1% of them were found once. Around 5.1% of the sample is in the top ten clones.

A case-control design nested within a healthcare worker cohort in London, UK, was used, with weekly nasopharyngeal swab PCR tests and blood sampling performed. Healthcare workers were enrolled in the week of the UK lockdown, from 23 to 31 March 2020, and were followed every week for up to roughly 15 weeks. This clonotype was counted only a few times. Its binding antigen is unknown. Base-call qualities are not available, and no considerably larger clone is one nucleotide away. CDR1 and CDR2 are read off the germline V gene as MGHRA and YSYEKL. Counted from cysteine to phenylalanine, this CDR3 has 15 amino acids. CDR3 DNA only is kept here, 45 bases in frame from base 1. At the junction V is shortened by 3 bases and J by 2 bases; bases outside the gene matches: 6. Points the paper makes about the study in general: VDJdb matching was skewed toward anti-spike CD8 responses, so virus-specific expansions were likely underestimated and private and CD4 specificities were missed.

The V gene is TRBV4-1 and the J gene is TRBJ2-5; TRBD1 lines up with 7 middle nucleotides. The sample taken for sequencing was whole blood. This receptor was obtained from an adult who was a healthcare worker with PCR-confirmed SARS-CoV-2 infection or an uninfected control (not recorded which). The nucleotides are TGCGCCAGCAGCCAGGTCGGACAGGAGCAAGAGACCCAGTACTTC. It translates as CASSQVGQEQETQYF.